This T cell receptor beta chain was captured in a study of graft-versus-host responses after intestinal transplantation. As for the study in general: Each recipient received a multivisceral, liver-intestinal, or isolated intestinal graft.

V was cut by 0 bases and J by 8 bases, with 11 bases left in between. There are 14 residues in the CDR3. CDR1 and CDR2 (germline): SGHKS, YYEKEE (reference sequence). This table comes from immunoSEQ multiplex PCR, and its TCRdb copy is limited to in-frame clones, with some not included. The sample shows roughly 100,000 clones, approximately 84% of them seen only once. Worth noting for this clone: The antigen is unknown.

Study-level results: There were GvH clones found in recipient marrow, and some of them appeared first in ileum or blood.

This chain uses TRBV5-5 with TRBJ1-4, with D possibly matching TRBD1 (5 bases). The sample here was unstimulated CD4+ T cells sorted from spleen or lymph node cells, taken before intestinal transplant. The clonotype originates from a human donor who received an intestinal transplant. CDR3 sequence (DNA): TGTGCCAGCAGCTTGGAGTGGGGGAGAGAAAAACTGTTTTTT. Protein: CASSLEWGREKLFF.